This T cell receptor (beta chain) was captured by sequencing in a study of beta chain features in type 1 diabetes. Notes on the study in general: Lower insertion and higher deletion counts appeared at VDJ junctions in type 1 diabetes patients.

The CDR3 totals 14 residues. Germline V gives CDR1 LNHDA, CDR2 SQIVND (reference sequence). V was clipped by 6 bases and J by 2 bases, with 13 bases between them. CD45RO/CCR7/CD25/CD127/CD95/CD27 staining was used to isolate CD4+ naive, central memory, regulatory and stem cell-like memory cells by sorting. About this clone itself: Its antigen is undetermined.

Since all of the isolated RNA was reverse transcribed, expressed TCRB transcripts were what got sequenced. The protocol was immunoSEQ multiplex PCR, while the TCRdb copy is restricted to in-frame clones and leaves out a portion. The sample has 90,000 to 110,000 clones; almost 40% are singletons. This chain links TRBV19 with TRBJ2-5; D is ambiguous. Sequencing was performed on stem cell memory CD4+ T cells from blood. This TCR came from a woman under 30 in good health. The CDR3 is CASSLTRPQETQYF. The CDR3 DNA reads TGTGCCAGTAGCCTGACAAGGCCTCAAGAGACCCAGTACTTC.